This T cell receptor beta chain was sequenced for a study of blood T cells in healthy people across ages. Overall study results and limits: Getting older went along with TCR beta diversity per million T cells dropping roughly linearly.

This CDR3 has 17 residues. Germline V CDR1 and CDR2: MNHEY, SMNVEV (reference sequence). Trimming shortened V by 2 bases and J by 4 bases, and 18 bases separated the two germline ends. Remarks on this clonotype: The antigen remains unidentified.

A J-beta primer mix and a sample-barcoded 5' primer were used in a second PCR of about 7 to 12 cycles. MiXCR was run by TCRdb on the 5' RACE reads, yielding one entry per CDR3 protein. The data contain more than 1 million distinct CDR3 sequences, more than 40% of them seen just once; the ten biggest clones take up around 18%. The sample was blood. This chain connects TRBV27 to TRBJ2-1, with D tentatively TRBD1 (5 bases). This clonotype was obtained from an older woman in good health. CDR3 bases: TGTGCCAGCAGTTTAGAGCCAGGGTCGAATTTTTACAATGAGCAGTTCTTC. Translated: CASSLEPGSNFYNEQFF.